The T cell receptor (beta chain) under discussion was sequenced for a study of breast tumors, draining lymph nodes, adjacent tissues. Whole-study results and caveats: Compared with lymph nodes, tumors were less diverse; compared with nontumor tissue, more. That most tumor T cells come from lymph nodes remained unproven.

The CDR3 spans 16 residues. V lost 2 bases, J lost 6 bases, and 16 bases lay in between. Looked up from germline, CDR1 is SGHTA and CDR2 is FQGNSA. TCRdb passed the multiplex PCR reads through MiXCR, listing each CDR3 protein once. The sample comprises fewer than 25,000 distinct CDR3 sequences, around 68% of which are singletons, and around 22% rests with the top ten. By its share, this clonotype is medium-sized (0.01 to 0.1%). Its antigen is as yet unknown. The chain carries TRBV7-2 and TRBJ2-2; no clear D gene. The receptor was derived from a female donor with breast cancer. Some clones in this sample may be carry-over from other donors' samples. The sequenced sample was tumor-adjacent breast tissue. CDR3 sequence: CASSLSPPSRPGELFF. The CDR3 DNA sequence: TGTGCCAGCAGCTTATCCCCACCTTCAAGGCCCGGGGAGCTGTTTTTT. Full variable domain (rest looked up from reference TRBV7-2 and TRBJ2-2): GAGVSQSPSNKVTEKGKDVELRCDPISGHTALYWYRQSLGQGLEFLIYFQGNSAPDKSGLPSDRFSAERTGGSVSTLTIQRTQQEDSAVYLCASSLSPPSRPGELFFGEGSRLTVL.